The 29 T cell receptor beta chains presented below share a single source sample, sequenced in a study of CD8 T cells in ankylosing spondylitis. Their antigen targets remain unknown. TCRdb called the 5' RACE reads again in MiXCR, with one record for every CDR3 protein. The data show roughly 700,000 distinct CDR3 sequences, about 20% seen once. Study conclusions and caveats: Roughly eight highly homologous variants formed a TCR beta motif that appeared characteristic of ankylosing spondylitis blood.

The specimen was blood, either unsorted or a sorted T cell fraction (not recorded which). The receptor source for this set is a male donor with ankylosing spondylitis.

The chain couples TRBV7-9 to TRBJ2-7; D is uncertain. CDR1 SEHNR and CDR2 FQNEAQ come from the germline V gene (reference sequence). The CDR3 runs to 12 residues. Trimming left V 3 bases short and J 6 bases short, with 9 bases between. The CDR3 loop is CASSFEAGEQYF. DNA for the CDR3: TGTGCCAGCAGCTTTGAGGCCGGCGAGCAGTACTTC.

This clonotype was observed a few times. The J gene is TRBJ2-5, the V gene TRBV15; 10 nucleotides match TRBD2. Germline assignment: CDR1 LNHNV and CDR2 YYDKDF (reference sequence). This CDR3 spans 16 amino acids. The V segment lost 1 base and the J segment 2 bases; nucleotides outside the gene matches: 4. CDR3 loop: CATSRALAGDQETQYF. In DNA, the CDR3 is TGTGCCACCAGCAGAGCCCTAGCGGGGGATCAAGAGACCCAGTACTTC.

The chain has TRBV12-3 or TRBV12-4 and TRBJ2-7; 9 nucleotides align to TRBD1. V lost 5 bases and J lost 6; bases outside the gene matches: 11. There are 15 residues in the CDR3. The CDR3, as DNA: TGTGCCAGCAGTACTACCGGGACAGGGTCGGCCGAGCAGTACTTC. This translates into CASSTTGTGSAEQYF.

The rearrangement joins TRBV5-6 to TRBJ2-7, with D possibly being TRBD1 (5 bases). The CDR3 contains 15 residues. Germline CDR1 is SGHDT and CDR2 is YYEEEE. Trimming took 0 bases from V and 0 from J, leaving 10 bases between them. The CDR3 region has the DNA TGTGCCAGCAGCTTGGCCCGACAGTCCTCCTACGAGCAGTACTTC. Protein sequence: CASSLARQSSYEQYF.

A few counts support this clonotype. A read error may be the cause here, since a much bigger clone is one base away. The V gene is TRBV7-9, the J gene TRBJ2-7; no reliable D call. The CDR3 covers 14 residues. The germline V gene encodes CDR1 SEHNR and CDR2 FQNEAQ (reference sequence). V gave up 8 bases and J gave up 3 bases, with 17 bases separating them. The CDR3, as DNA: TGTGCCAGCGGCCCCGTGGTCGGCGGCTACGAGCAGTACTTC. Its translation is CASGPVVGGYEQYF.

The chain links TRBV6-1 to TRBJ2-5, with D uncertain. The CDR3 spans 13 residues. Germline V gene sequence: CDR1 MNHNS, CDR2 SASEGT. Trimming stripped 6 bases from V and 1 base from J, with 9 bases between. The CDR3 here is CASRWASQETQYF. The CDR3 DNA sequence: TGTGCCAGCAGATGGGCCAGCCAAGAGACCCAGTACTTC.

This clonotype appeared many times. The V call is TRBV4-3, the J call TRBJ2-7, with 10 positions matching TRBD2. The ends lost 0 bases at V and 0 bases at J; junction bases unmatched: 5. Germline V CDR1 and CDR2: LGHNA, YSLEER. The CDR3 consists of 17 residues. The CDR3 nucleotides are TGCGCCAGCAGCCAAGAGGTACTAGCGGGACGCTCCTACGAGCAGTACTTC. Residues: CASSQEVLAGRSYEQYF.

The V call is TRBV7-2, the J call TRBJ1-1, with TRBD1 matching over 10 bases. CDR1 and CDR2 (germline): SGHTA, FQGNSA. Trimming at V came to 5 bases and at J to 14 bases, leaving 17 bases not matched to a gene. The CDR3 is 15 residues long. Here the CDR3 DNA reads TGTGCCAGCAGCCCCAGGGACAGGGGAACACTGAAGCCATTCTTT. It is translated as CASSPRDRGTLKPFF.

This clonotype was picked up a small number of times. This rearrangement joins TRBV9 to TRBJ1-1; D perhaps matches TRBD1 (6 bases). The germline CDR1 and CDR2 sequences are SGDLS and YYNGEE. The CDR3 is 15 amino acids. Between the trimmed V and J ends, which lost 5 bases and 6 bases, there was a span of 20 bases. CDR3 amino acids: CASSETGGPGAEAFF. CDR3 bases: TGTGCCAGCAGTGAGACAGGAGGGCCGGGGGCTGAAGCTTTCTTT. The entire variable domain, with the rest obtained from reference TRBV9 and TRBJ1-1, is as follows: DSGVTQTPKHLITATGQRVTLRCSPRSGDLSVYWYQQSLDQGLQFLIQYYNGEERAKGNILERFSAQQFPDLHSELNLSSLELGDSALYFCASSETGGPGAEAFFGQGTRLTVV.

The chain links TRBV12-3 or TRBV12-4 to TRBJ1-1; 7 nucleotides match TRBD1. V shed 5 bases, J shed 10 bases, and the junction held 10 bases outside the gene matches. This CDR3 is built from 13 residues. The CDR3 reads CASSRWTGGRAFF. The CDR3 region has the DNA TGTGCCAGCAGTCGCTGGACAGGCGGGAGAGCTTTCTTT.

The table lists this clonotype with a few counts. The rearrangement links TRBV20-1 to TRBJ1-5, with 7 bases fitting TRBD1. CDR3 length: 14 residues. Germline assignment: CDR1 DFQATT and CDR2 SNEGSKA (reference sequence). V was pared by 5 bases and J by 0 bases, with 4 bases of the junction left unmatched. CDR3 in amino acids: CSAHRGLSNQPQHF. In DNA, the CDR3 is TGCAGTGCTCACAGGGGACTTAGCAATCAGCCCCAGCATTTT.

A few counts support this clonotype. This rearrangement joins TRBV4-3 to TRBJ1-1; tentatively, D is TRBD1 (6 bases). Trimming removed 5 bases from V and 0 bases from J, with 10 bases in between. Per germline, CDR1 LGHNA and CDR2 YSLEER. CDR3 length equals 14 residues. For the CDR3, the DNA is TGCGCCAGCAGCGCCGGGACATTGAACACTGAAGCTTTCTTT. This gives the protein CASSAGTLNTEAFF.

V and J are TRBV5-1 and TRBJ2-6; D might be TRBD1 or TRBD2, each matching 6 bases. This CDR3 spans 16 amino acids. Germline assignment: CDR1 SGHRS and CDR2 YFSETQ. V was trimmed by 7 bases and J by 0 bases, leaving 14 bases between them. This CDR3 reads CASGLGGSSGANVLTF. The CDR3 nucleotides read TGCGCCAGCGGACTGGGGGGCAGCTCTGGGGCCAACGTCCTGACTTTC. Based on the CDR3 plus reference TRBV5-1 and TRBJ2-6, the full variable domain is KAGVTQTPRYLIKTRGQQVTLSCSPISGHRSVSWYQQTPGQGLQFLFEYFSETQRNKGNFPGRFSGRQFSNSRSEMNVSTLELGDSALYLCASGLGGSSGANVLTFGAGSRLTVL.

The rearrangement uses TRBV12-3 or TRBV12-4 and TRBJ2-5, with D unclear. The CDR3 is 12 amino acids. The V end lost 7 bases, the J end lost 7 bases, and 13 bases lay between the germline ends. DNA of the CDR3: TGTGCCAGCACCTCATTGCTTGGGACCCAGTACTTC. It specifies CASTSLLGTQYF.

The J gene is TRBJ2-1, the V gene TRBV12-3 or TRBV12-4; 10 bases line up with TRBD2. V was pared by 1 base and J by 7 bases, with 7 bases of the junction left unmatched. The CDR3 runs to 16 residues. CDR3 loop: CASSLVAGGLKNEQFF. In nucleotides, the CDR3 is TGTGCCAGCAGTTTAGTAGCGGGAGGTTTAAAGAATGAGCAGTTCTTC.

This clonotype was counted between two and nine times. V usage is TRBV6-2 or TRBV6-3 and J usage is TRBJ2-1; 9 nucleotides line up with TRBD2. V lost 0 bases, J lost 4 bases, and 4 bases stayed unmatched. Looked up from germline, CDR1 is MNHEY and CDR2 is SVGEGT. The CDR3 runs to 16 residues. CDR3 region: CASSYSGREGYNEQFF. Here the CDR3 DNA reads TGTGCCAGCAGTTACTCAGGGCGGGAGGGATACAATGAGCAGTTCTTC.

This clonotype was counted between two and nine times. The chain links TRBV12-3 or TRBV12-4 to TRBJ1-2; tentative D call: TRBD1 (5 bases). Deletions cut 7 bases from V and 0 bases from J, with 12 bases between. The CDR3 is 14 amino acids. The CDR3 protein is CASTPDRSNYGYTF. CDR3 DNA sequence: TGTGCCAGCACCCCTGACAGATCTAACTATGGCTACACCTTC.

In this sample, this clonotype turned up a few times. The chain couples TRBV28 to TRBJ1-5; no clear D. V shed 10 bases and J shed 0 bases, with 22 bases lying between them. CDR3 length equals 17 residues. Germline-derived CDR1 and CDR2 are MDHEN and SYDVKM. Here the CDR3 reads CATTPPGSLYSNQPQHF. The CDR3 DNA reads TGTGCCACCACCCCTCCCGGGAGCTTATATAGCAATCAGCCCCAGCATTTT.

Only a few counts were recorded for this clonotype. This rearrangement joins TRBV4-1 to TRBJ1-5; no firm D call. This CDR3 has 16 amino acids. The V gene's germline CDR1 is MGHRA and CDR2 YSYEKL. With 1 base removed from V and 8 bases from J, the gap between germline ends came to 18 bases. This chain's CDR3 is CASSQVSLPLAKPQHF. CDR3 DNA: TGCGCCAGCAGCCAAGTCAGCCTCCCGCTCGCGAAGCCCCAGCATTTT.

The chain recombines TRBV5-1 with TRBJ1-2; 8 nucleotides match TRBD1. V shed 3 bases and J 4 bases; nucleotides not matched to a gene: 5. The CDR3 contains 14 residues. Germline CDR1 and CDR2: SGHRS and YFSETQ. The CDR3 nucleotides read TGCGCCAGCAGCTGGGGGGACAGGCCCTATGGCTACACCTTC. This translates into CASSWGDRPYGYTF.

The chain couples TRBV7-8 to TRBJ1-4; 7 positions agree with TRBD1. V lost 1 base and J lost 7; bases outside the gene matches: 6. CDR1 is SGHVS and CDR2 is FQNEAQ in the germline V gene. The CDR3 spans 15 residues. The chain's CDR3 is CASSLGDSVGEKLFF. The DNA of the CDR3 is TGTGCCAGCAGCTTAGGGGACAGCGTCGGTGAAAAACTGTTTTTT.

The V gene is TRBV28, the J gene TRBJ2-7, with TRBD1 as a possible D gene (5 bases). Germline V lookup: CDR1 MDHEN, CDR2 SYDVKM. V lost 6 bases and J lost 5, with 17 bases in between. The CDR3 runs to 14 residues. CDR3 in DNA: TGTGCCAGCAGCCCCCGACCCAGGGTCGACGAGCAGTACTTC. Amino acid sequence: CASSPRPRVDEQYF.

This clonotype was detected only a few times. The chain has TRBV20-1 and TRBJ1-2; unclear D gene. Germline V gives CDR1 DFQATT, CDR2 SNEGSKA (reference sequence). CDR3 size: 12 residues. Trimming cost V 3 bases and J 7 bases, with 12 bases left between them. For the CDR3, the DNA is TGCAGTGCTAGCGAGCTAAAGGGTGGCTACACCTTC. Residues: CSASELKGGYTF.

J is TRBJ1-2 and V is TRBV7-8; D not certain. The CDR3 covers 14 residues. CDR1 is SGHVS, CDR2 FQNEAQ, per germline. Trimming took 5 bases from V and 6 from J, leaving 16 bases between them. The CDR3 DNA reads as TGTGCCAGCAGCCCAATGGGGAGGGCCAATGGCTACACCTTC. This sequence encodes CASSPMGRANGYTF.

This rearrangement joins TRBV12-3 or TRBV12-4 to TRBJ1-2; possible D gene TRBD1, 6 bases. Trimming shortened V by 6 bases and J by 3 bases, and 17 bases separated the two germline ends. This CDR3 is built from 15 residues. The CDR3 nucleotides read TGTGCCAGCAGCCCTTTAGACAGGACATACTATGGCTACACCTTC. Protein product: CASSPLDRTYYGYTF.

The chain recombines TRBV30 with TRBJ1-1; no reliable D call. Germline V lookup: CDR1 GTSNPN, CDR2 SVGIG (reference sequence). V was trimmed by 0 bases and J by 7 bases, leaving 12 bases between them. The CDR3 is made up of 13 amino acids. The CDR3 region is CAWSVHRAIEAFF. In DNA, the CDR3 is TGTGCCTGGAGTGTACACAGAGCTATTGAAGCTTTCTTT.

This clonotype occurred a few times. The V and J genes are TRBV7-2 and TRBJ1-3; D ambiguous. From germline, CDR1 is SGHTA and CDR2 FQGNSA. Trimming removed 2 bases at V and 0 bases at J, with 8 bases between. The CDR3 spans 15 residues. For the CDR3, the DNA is TGTGCCAGCAGCTTAAAATTGAGCTCTGGAAACACCATATATTTT. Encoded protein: CASSLKLSSGNTIYF.

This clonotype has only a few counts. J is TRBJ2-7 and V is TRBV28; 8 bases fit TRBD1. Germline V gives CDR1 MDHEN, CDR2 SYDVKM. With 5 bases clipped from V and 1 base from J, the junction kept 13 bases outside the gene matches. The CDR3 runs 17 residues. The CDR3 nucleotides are TGTGCCAGCAGTCTCCACCAGGGACAGGTATTATCCTACGAGCAGTACTTC. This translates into CASSLHQGQVLSYEQYF.

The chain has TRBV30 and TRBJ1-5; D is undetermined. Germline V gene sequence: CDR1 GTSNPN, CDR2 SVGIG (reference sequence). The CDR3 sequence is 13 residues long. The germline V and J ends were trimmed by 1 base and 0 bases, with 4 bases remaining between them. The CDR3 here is CAWSEGSNQPQHF. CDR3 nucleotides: TGTGCCTGGAGTGAGGGTAGCAATCAGCCCCAGCATTTT. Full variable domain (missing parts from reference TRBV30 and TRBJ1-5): SQTIHQWPATLVQPVGSPLSLECTVEGTSNPNLYWYRQAAGRGLQLLFYSVGIGQISSEVPQNLSASRPQDRQFILSSKKLLLSDSGFYLCAWSEGSNQPQHFGDGTRLSIL.